Presented here are 23 T cell receptor beta chains from one specimen sequenced in a study of T cell responses to AZD1222 COVID-19 vaccine. Clones were sequenced by immunoSEQ multiplex PCR, and TCRdb holds only the in-frame ones, with some missing. The sample shows more than 95,000 clones, approximately 86% of them seen only once. The material was peripheral blood, obtained 28 days after the second dose of the MenACWY control vaccine. The source is an adult who received the MenACWY meningococcal vaccine as a control.

V usage is TRBV7-9 and J usage is TRBJ2-1, with a tentative D call TRBD2 (7 bases). Germline V CDR1 and CDR2: SEHNR, FQNEAQ (reference sequence). This CDR3 has 15 residues. V was cut by 5 bases and J by 5 bases, with 16 bases left in between. The CDR3 sequence is CASSMGRGPNNEQFF. The CDR3, as DNA: TGTGCCAGCAGCATGGGGCGGGGGCCCAACAATGAGCAGTTCTTC.

The chain recombines TRBV6-4 with TRBJ2-3; 7 nucleotides match TRBD1. V shed 2 bases and J 1 base; nucleotides not matched to a gene: 0. CDR3 size: 14 residues. CDR1 MRHNA and CDR2 SNTAGT come from the germline V gene. The CDR3: CASSDGTGTDTQYF. Written as DNA, the CDR3 is TGTGCCAGCAGTGACGGGACAGGCACAGATACGCAGTATTTT.

The chain uses TRBV5-1 and TRBJ1-4, with D unclear. Germline V gene lookup returns CDR1 SGHRS and CDR2 YFSETQ. Trimming took off 4 bases at V and 0 bases at J, with 10 bases between the two ends. The CDR3 runs to 15 residues. DNA for the CDR3: TGCGCCAGCAGCGTCCACGGTGCAACTAATGAAAAACTGTTTTTT. Amino acids: CASSVHGATNEKLFF.

The chain has TRBV5-1 and TRBJ2-2, with 15 bases aligning to TRBD2. Germline values: CDR1 SGHRS, CDR2 YFSETQ. V dropped 3 bases and J dropped 7; count of bases not matched to a gene: 4. This CDR3 comprises 16 residues. Written as DNA, the CDR3 is TGCGCCAGCAGCTCGGGACTAGCGGGGGGTCACGGGGAGCTGTTTTTT. It translates to CASSSGLAGGHGELFF.

Written as DNA, the CDR3 is TGTGCCAGCAGCCAAGGGCGGGTAGCGGAGTACGAGCAGTACTTC. It translates to CASSQGRVAEYEQYF. V usage is TRBV3-1 (or the pseudogene TRBV3-2) and J usage is TRBJ2-7; the D gene is possibly TRBD2 (6 bases). V was cut by 1 base and J by 4 bases, with 14 bases left in between. The V gene's germline CDR1 is LGHDT and CDR2 YNNKEL (reference sequence). The length of the CDR3 is 15 residues.

J is TRBJ2-1 and V is TRBV10-2; 7 nucleotides match TRBD2. Germline trimming cut 1 base from V and 7 bases from J; bases unmatched to any gene: 1. Looked up from germline, CDR1 is WSHSY and CDR2 is SAAADI. The CDR3 has 13 amino acids. CDR3 in DNA: TGCGCCAGCAGTGAGTGGGGAGGGAATGAGCAGTTCTTC. It specifies CASSEWGGNEQFF.

The CDR3 region has the DNA TGTGCCAGCAGCTTGGGATTAGTTGGCAGCGGTCAAGAGACCCAGTACTTC. It translates to CASSLGLVGSGQETQYF. The genes are TRBV5-6 and TRBJ2-5; tentative D call: TRBD2 (5 bases). The CDR3 is 17 residues long. Trimming left V 0 bases short and J 2 bases short, with 17 bases between. CDR1 is SGHDT and CDR2 is YYEEEE in the germline V gene.

V is TRBV4-2 and J is TRBJ1-2; the D gene is possibly TRBD1 (6 bases). Trimming shortened V by 5 bases and J by 5 bases, and 15 bases separated the two germline ends. The CDR3 sequence is 14 residues long. The germline CDR1 and CDR2 sequences are LGHNA and YNFKEQ. CDR3 coding DNA: TGTGCCAGCAGCAAAGGTCCGGGGACATATGGCTACACCTTC. Protein product: CASSKGPGTYGYTF.

This rearrangement joins TRBV28 to TRBJ2-7; D is unclear. There are 14 residues in the CDR3. The germline CDR1 and CDR2 sequences are MDHEN and SYDVKM. Trimming shortened V by 6 bases and J by 6 bases, and 18 bases separated the two germline ends. CDR3 region: CASSPLRLWPEQYF. The CDR3, as DNA: TGTGCCAGCAGCCCCCTCCGTTTATGGCCCGAGCAGTACTTC.

This chain connects TRBV5-8 to TRBJ1-6, with D possibly TRBD1 on 6 matching bases. CDR1 and CDR2 (germline): SGHTS, YDEGEE. CDR3 length equals 15 residues. V lost 4 bases, J lost 11 bases, and 19 bases lay in between. The CDR3 nucleotides read TGTGCCAGCAGCGGGCTCCGACAGGCGTTAGCACCCCTCCACTTT. Translating it yields CASSGLRQALAPLHF.

The rearrangement links TRBV28 to TRBJ1-2, with TRBD1 identical over 9 bases. CDR3 size: 14 residues. Germline V gene lookup returns CDR1 MDHEN and CDR2 SYDVKM. V shed 7 bases, J shed 5 bases, and the junction held 8 bases outside the gene matches. The CDR3, as DNA: TGTGCCAGCACCAACATTGGGACAGGGTATGGCTACACCTTC. It encodes CASTNIGTGYGYTF.

The chain uses TRBV5-1 and TRBJ2-2; D remains unclear. The CDR3 length is 12 residues. V lost 0 bases and J lost 6, with 3 bases in between. Germline CDR1 SGHRS, CDR2 YFSETQ. CDR3 region: CASSLVPGELFF. The CDR3 DNA reads as TGCGCCAGCAGCTTGGTGCCCGGGGAGCTGTTTTTT.

V and J are TRBV27 and TRBJ2-5; D remains ambiguous. This CDR3 contains 16 residues. V was clipped by 0 bases and J by 1 base, with 12 bases between them. Germline V CDR1 and CDR2: MNHEY, SMNVEV (reference sequence). The CDR3 bases are TGTGCCAGCAGTTTATCGTATTTCAGCAGCCAAGAGACCCAGTACTTC. Translating gives CASSLSYFSSQETQYF.

J is TRBJ1-5 and V is TRBV9; D remains unclear. Germline loops: CDR1 SGDLS, CDR2 YYNGEE. V lost 3 bases, J lost 5 bases, and 12 bases lay in between. The CDR3 is made up of 14 amino acids. The CDR3 region has the DNA TGTGCCAGCAGCGCTGAGGGTGTCGATCAGCCCCAGCATTTT. It yields the protein CASSAEGVDQPQHF.

The chain combines TRBV18 with TRBJ1-1; D is ambiguous. Trimming shortened V by 2 bases and J by 6 bases, and 10 bases separated the two germline ends. The CDR3 loop spans 13 amino acids. The germline V gene encodes CDR1 KGHSH and CDR2 LQKENI. The CDR3 sequence: CASSPRHISEAFF. The CDR3 coding sequence is TGTGCCAGCTCACCAAGACATATATCTGAAGCTTTCTTT.

The chain carries TRBV6-1 and TRBJ2-7, with no clear D. Looked up from germline, CDR1 is MNHNS and CDR2 is SASEGT. V was trimmed by 1 base and J by 3 bases, leaving 7 bases between them. This CDR3 has 13 residues. CDR3 in amino acids: CASSEGTFYEQYF. The CDR3 bases are TGTGCCAGCAGTGAAGGTACCTTCTACGAGCAGTACTTC.

This chain links TRBV30 with TRBJ2-7; the D gene is possibly TRBD1 (6 bases). CDR3 length equals 13 residues. CDR1 GTSNPN and CDR2 SVGIG come from the germline V gene (reference sequence). The V end lost 6 bases, the J end lost 4 bases, and 16 bases lay between the germline ends. The CDR3 DNA is TGTGCCTGCAGGACAGTAAGTCGGTACGAGCAGTACTTC. It encodes CACRTVSRYEQYF.

The genes are TRBV7-2 and TRBJ1-2, with D perhaps matching TRBD1 (6 bases). Germline V CDR1 and CDR2: SGHTA, FQGNSA. CDR3 length: 14 amino acids. V lost 7 bases, J lost 4 bases, and 16 bases lay in between. CDR3 sequence: CASTRDTVVYGYTF. CDR3 coding DNA: TGTGCCAGCACCCGGGACACTGTCGTCTATGGCTACACCTTC.

The chain couples TRBV28 to TRBJ2-7; D gene uncertain. V was shortened by 8 bases and J by 3 bases, with 20 bases between the two germline ends. The CDR3 has 15 residues. The germline CDR1 and CDR2 sequences are MDHEN and SYDVKM. The CDR3 nucleotides are TGTGCCAGCTCCCCCGCTTCAGCTCAAGGCTACGAGCAGTACTTC. Translation gives CASSPASAQGYEQYF.

The chain carries TRBV5-5 and TRBJ2-5; 11 nucleotides align to TRBD2. Germline CDR1 reads SGHKS; CDR2 reads YYEKEE (reference sequence). This CDR3 region has 15 residues. The junction had 3 bases not matched to a gene; V was cut back by 4 bases and J by 1 base. The CDR3 DNA follows: TGTGCCAGCAGCCGAACTAGCGGGGGCCAAGAGACCCAGTACTTC. Its translation: CASSRTSGGQETQYF.

This sequence joins TRBV18 and TRBJ2-2; 9 bases are shared with TRBD1. The CDR3 totals 18 residues. The germline V gene has CDR1 KGHSH and CDR2 LQKENI. Unmatched junction bases numbered 16, after V lost 5 bases and J lost 6 bases. The CDR3 DNA is TGTGCCAGCTCATCAACCGGGACAGGGAGTTCTGTGTCCGGGGAGCTGTTTTTT. Translation gives CASSSTGTGSSVSGELFF.

The chain has TRBV27 and TRBJ1-2, with TRBD1 as a possible D gene (6 bases). This CDR3 comprises 13 residues. V was clipped by 5 bases and J by 4 bases, with 11 bases between them. Germline V gene lookup returns CDR1 MNHEY and CDR2 SMNVEV (reference sequence). The chain's CDR3 is CASSLGQFYGYTF. As DNA, the CDR3 is TGTGCCAGCAGTCTCGGACAGTTCTATGGCTACACCTTC.

This chain connects TRBV19 to TRBJ2-7; D is uncertain. The CDR3 covers 14 residues. Germline CDR1 reads LNHDA; CDR2 reads SQIVND (reference sequence). V was cut by 6 bases and J by 5 bases, with 17 bases left in between. CDR3 sequence: CASRQTAAADEQYF. CDR3 coding DNA: TGTGCCAGTAGGCAGACGGCGGCCGCGGACGAGCAGTACTTC.